These T cell receptor beta chains were read from a single sample in a study of shared clonotypes between healthy human individuals. Data came from immunoSEQ multiplex PCR; TCRdb stores just in-frame clones and leaves some out. The sample yields around 550,000 clones, 85% to 95% seen once. The sequencing input was naive CD8+ T cells sorted from blood. The receptor source for this set is a woman in her 30s in good health. Each CDR3 is given with its conserved first and last residue. Fields, in order: J gene, V gene, D gene, CDR3 length, clone size, CDR3 DNA, CDR3 protein. The D gene is left open where the match is weak. Expanded clones are given a class, and other clones once, few, many or no size at all.

J: TRBJ1-5; V: TRBV27; D: .; length: 13; size: .; DNA: TGTGCCAGCAGCTCCGGGGGTTATCAGCCCCAGCATTTT; CDR3: CASSSGGYQPQHF
J: TRBJ1-5; V: TRBV28; D: .; length: 13; size: .; DNA: TGTGCCAGCAGTTTAGCCGGGACCTGGCCCCAGCATTTT; CDR3: CASSLAGTWPQHF
J: TRBJ2-7; V: TRBV27; D: .; length: 16; size: .; DNA: TGTGCCAGCAGTCCCTCGGTTGGGGAAGGCACCTACGAGCAGTACTTC; CDR3: CASSPSVGEGTYEQYF
J: TRBJ2-7; V: TRBV28; D: .; length: 14; size: .; DNA: TGTGCCAGCAGTTTTGGGTACACCTACTACGAGCAGTACTTC; CDR3: CASSFGYTYYEQYF
J: TRBJ2-7; V: TRBV5-1; D: .; length: 15; size: .; DNA: TGCGCCAGCAGCTTGAATCAGGGAGTAAGAAACGAGCAGTACTTC; CDR3: CASSLNQGVRNEQYF
J: TRBJ2-7; V: TRBV30; D: TRBD2; length: 14; size: .; DNA: TGTGCCTGGGGGTACAGTAGCGGGACCTACGAGCAGTACTTC; CDR3: CAWGYSSGTYEQYF
J: TRBJ2-7; V: TRBV27; D: TRBD1; length: 15; size: .; DNA: TGTGCCAGCAGTTTATTAGGACAGGGGGCTGGAGAGCAGTACTTC; CDR3: CASSLLGQGAGEQYF
J: TRBJ1-2; V: TRBV29-1; D: .; length: 11; size: .; DNA: TGCAGCGCAAGGGACATTCGGGGCTACACCTTC; CDR3: CSARDIRGYTF
J: TRBJ1-1; V: TRBV28; D: .; length: 15; size: once; DNA: TGTGCCAGCAGTTCGGGCGGGTGGGGGTACACTGAAGCTTTCTTT; CDR3: CASSSGGWGYTEAFF
J: TRBJ2-1; V: TRBV28; D: TRBD2; length: 16; size: .; DNA: TGTGCCAGCAGTTTTTCACTAGCGGGGGAGTACAATGAGCAGTTCTTC; CDR3: CASSFSLAGEYNEQFF
J: TRBJ2-3; V: TRBV28; D: .; length: 15; size: once; DNA: TGTGCCAGCAGTCCTGGGGACACTGACACAGATACGCAGTATTTT; CDR3: CASSPGDTDTDTQYF
J: TRBJ2-7; V: TRBV11-2; D: .; length: 14; size: .; DNA: TGTGCCAGCAGCTACAAGGACGGCCCCTACGAGCAGTACTTC; CDR3: CASSYKDGPYEQYF
J: TRBJ2-7; V: TRBV7-8; D: TRBD2; length: 15; size: .; DNA: TGTGCCAGCAGCCAAACTAGCGGGAGTTTATACGAGCAGTACTTC; CDR3: CASSQTSGSLYEQYF
J: TRBJ2-7; V: TRBV28; D: .; length: 20; size: once; DNA: TGTGCCAGCAGTACTGGGAGGGGCGTTAGCGAGAAATGGACAGCGAGAGAGCAGTACTTC; CDR3: CASSTGRGVSEKWTAREQYF
J: TRBJ2-7; V: TRBV19; D: TRBD2; length: 14; size: .; DNA: TGTGCCAGTAGTATAGGTGCTAGCGGCTACGAGCAGTACTTC; CDR3: CASSIGASGYEQYF
J: TRBJ2-7; V: TRBV5-1; D: .; length: 12; size: .; DNA: TGCGCCAGCAGCTTTGACTTGAACGAGCAGTACTTC; CDR3: CASSFDLNEQYF
J: TRBJ2-4; V: TRBV4-1; D: .; length: 17; size: .; DNA: TGCGCCAGCAGCCAACGGGACGCCATGGGGGCCAAAAACATTCAGTACTTC; CDR3: CASSQRDAMGAKNIQYF
J: TRBJ1-2; V: TRBV28; D: .; length: 13; size: .; DNA: TGTGCCAGCAGTCCAGACGGCTACTATGGCTACACCTTC; CDR3: CASSPDGYYGYTF
J: TRBJ2-7; V: TRBV4-1; D: TRBD2; length: 18; size: few; DNA: TGCGCCAGCAGCCAAGAAGGGGCTAGCGGGTCGAGCTCCTACGAGCAGTACTTC; CDR3: CASSQEGASGSSSYEQYF
J: TRBJ2-1; V: TRBV28; D: TRBD2; length: 15; size: once; DNA: TGTGCCAGCAGTCTGGTAGCGGGAGGGTACAATGAGCAGTTCTTC; CDR3: CASSLVAGGYNEQFF
J: TRBJ2-5; V: TRBV28; D: TRBD1; length: 15; size: .; DNA: TGTGCCAGCAGTTTGTTTCACAGGGGGAGGGAGACCCAGTACTTC; CDR3: CASSLFHRGRETQYF
J: TRBJ2-7; V: TRBV6-5; D: TRBD2; length: 14; size: .; DNA: TGTGCCAGCAGGGCTCGACTAGCGAACTTCGAGCAGTACTTC; CDR3: CASRARLANFEQYF
J: TRBJ2-7; V: TRBV27; D: .; length: 14; size: once; DNA: TGTGCCAGCAGTCCTCAGACCAGGGGCAACGAGCAGTACTTC; CDR3: CASSPQTRGNEQYF